This T cell receptor (beta chain) was sequenced for a study of blood T cell repertoires in COVID-19. Looked up from germline, CDR1 is SGHAT and CDR2 is FQNNGV. The V end lost 1 base, the J end lost 0 bases, and 7 bases lay between the germline ends. This CDR3 has 15 residues. Sequencing used immunoSEQ multiplex PCR; TCRdb keeps in-frame clones, though not all of them. The sample consists of about 310,000 clones, 89% of them appearing once. In Cohort 3, a recovered donor had either two negative PCRs, clearance, or symptom resolution. The sequencing sample was made of PBMCs or T cells enriched from blood (not recorded which). The receptor comes from a woman in her thirties or forties who had recovered from COVID-19. The rearrangement uses TRBV11-2 and TRBJ2-4; D is ambiguous. The CDR3 DNA reads TGTGCCAGCAGCTTAGGGGCGCTAGCCAAAAACATTCAGTACTTC. Amino acids: CASSLGALAKNIQYF.